This T cell receptor beta chain was documented in a study of cytomegalovirus exposure and HLA in healthy donors. The wider study: Unique TCRs numbering some 93 million, obtained from HLA-typed donors, made up an early data release.

Although they were nominally healthy when sampled, donors likely had unrecorded immune exposures. Researchers ran the PCR with 60 Vbeta and 13 Jbeta primers. Repertoires were generated with immunoSEQ multiplex PCR, while TCRdb's copy carries only in-frame clones and drops some. The table includes more than 100,000 clones, about three quarters detected once. A word on this clone: What it binds is unknown.

The V end was cut by 2 bases, the J end by 8 bases, with 19 bases between. From germline, CDR1 is SGHKS and CDR2 YYEKEE (reference sequence). This CDR3 spans 15 amino acids. Study-wide points: There were several of the most significant clusters that appeared linked to common viral pathogens in a later analysis. Donors were assumed by presence/absence analyses to have roughly uniform sequencing depth.

This chain uses TRBV5-5 with TRBJ1-2, with D tentatively TRBD1 (6 bases). The specimen was PBMCs. This sequence was found in a woman between 18 and 30 years old in good health and CMV-seronegative. CDR3 in DNA: TGTGCCAGCAGCTTCACCCGAGGGGCAGGGGAAGGCTACACCTTC. Its translation is CASSFTRGAGEGYTF. Drawing the rest from reference TRBV5-5 and TRBJ1-2, the complete variable domain is DAGVTQSPTHLIKTRGQQVTLRCSPISGHKSVSWYQQVLGQGPQFIFQYYEKEERGRGNFPDRFSARQFPNYSSELNVNALLLGDSALYLCASSFTRGAGEGYTFGSGTRLTVV.